This T cell receptor (beta chain) was observed in a study of blood T cells in healthy people across ages. Study in general: There was about one barcoded beta molecule captured by template switching per two T cells.

Turning to this clonotype: Antigen unknown.

A second about 7 to 11 cycle PCR used barcoded and J-beta primers. Using its own MiXCR run on the 5' RACE reads, TCRdb lists one record per CDR3 protein. In the table there are 790,000 or so distinct CDR3 sequences, 45% to 70% of which are singletons. Germline V CDR1 and CDR2: ENHRY, SYGVKD. V lost 9 bases, J lost 3 bases, and 9 bases stayed unmatched. CDR3 length: 14 residues. Study-wide results and caveats: The study regarded diversity estimates from one million T cells as underestimates. The recorded TCR beta diversity per million T cells decreased in a roughly linear manner with age.

The clonotype originates from a man between 40 and 49 years old in good health. The gene calls are TRBV10-3 and TRBJ1-1; 8 bases line up with TRBD1. Sequencing was done on a sample of blood. The CDR3 DNA sequence: TGTGCCATAAGCAGGGGGCAGTTGGACACTGAAGCTTTCTTT. Translation: CAISRGQLDTEAFF.